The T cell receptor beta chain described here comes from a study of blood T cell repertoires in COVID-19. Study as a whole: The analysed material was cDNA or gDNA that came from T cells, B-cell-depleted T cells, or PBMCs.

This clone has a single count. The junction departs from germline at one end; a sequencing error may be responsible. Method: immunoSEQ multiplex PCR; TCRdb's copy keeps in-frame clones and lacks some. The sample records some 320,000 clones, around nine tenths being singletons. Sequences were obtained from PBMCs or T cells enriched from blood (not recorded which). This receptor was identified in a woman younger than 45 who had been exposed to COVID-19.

CDR3 sequence: CASSVGQPSPLHF. In DNA form, the CDR3 reads TGTGCCAGCAGTGTGGGACAGCCGTCACCCCTCCATTTT. V and J are TRBV2 and TRBJ1-6; 7 bases match TRBD1. The length of the CDR3 is 13 residues. Germline loops: CDR1 SNHLY, CDR2 FYNNEI.